This passage covers 30 T cell receptor beta chains from one sample sequenced in a study of blood T cell repertoires in COVID-19. Measured with immunoSEQ multiplex PCR; TCRdb has only the in-frame clones, and not every one. Among 84,000 or so clones listed, approximately 78% were seen once. The source material was peripheral blood. These receptors all stem from a woman of 80 years or more with acute or convalescent COVID-19.

The chain links TRBV7-2 to TRBJ1-5, with 7 bases identical to TRBD1. Unmatched junction bases numbered 8, after V lost 5 bases and J lost 4 bases. The germline gives CDR1 SGHTA, CDR2 FQGNSA. The CDR3 is made up of 15 amino acids. The CDR3 DNA reads as TGTGCCAGCAGCGACCAGACAGGGTTAAATCAGCCCCAGCATTTT. Protein sequence: CASSDQTGLNQPQHF.

The V gene is TRBV28, the J gene TRBJ2-1; no clear D gene. This CDR3 is built from 14 residues. Trimming removed 7 bases at V and 9 bases at J, with 19 bases between. Looked up from germline, CDR1 is MDHEN and CDR2 is SYDVKM. The CDR3 protein is CASTRRNQRGEQFF. CDR3 bases: TGTGCCAGCACCCGGCGGAACCAACGAGGTGAGCAGTTCTTC.

The rearrangement joins TRBV12-5 to TRBJ2-3, with a tentative D call TRBD2 (7 bases). The CDR3 has 16 residues. Trimming removed 5 bases at V and 0 bases at J, with 15 bases between. Germline V gene sequence: CDR1 LGHNT, CDR2 FRNRAP. For the CDR3, the DNA is TGTGCTAGTGGTCGGGGGGCCACTGCTAGCACAGATACGCAGTATTTT. It translates to CASGRGATASTDTQYF.

The rearrangement uses TRBV19 and TRBJ2-5, with no clear D. Trimming shortened V by 3 bases and J by 5 bases, and 13 bases separated the two germline ends. This CDR3 comprises 14 residues. Germline loops: CDR1 LNHDA, CDR2 SQIVND (reference sequence). The CDR3 reads CASSIGRREETQYF. The CDR3 coding sequence is TGTGCCAGTAGTATTGGGCGTCGTGAGGAGACCCAGTACTTC.

The chain links TRBV19 to TRBJ1-1; unclear D gene. Germline CDR1 is LNHDA and CDR2 is SQIVND (reference sequence). The length of the CDR3 is 14 residues. Trimming cost V 5 bases and J 5 bases, with 15 bases left between them. CDR3 sequence reads: CASSLTMAGTEAFF. CDR3 DNA: TGTGCCAGTAGTTTAACCATGGCCGGGACTGAAGCTTTCTTT.

This rearrangement joins TRBV30 to TRBJ2-2; D might be TRBD2 (5 bases). Germline loops: CDR1 GTSNPN, CDR2 SVGIG (reference sequence). The CDR3 spans 16 residues. The germline V and J ends were trimmed by 0 bases and 4 bases, with 15 bases remaining between them. The CDR3 DNA is TGTGCCTGGAGTGTCGCGGGCGCGGGCGGCACCGGGGAGCTGTTTTTT. This gives the protein CAWSVAGAGGTGELFF.

The chain is built from TRBV7-3 and TRBJ2-1, with a possible D match to TRBD1 (6 bases). The CDR3 has 13 amino acids. Germline V gene sequence: CDR1 SGHTA, CDR2 FQGTGA. V was cut by 1 base and J by 6 bases, with 7 bases left in between. CDR3 amino acids: CASSLIRGNEQFF. Here the CDR3 DNA reads TGTGCCAGCAGCTTAATCAGGGGCAATGAGCAGTTCTTC. Combining the CDR3 with reference TRBV7-3 and TRBJ2-1 gives the whole variable domain GAGVSQTPSNKVTEKGKYVELRCDPISGHTALYWYRQSLGQGPEFLIYFQGTGAADDSGLPNDRFFAVRPEGSVSTLKIQRTERGDSAVYLCASSLIRGNEQFFGPGTRLTVL.

The chain is built from TRBV19 and TRBJ2-7, with TRBD2 matching 7 bases. The CDR3 is made up of 15 amino acids. The germline V gene has CDR1 LNHDA and CDR2 SQIVND (reference sequence). Unmatched junction bases numbered 11, after V lost 6 bases and J lost 3 bases. CDR3 amino acids: CASRPTVRDYYEQYF. The CDR3 coding sequence is TGTGCCAGTAGACCTACCGTGCGGGACTACTACGAGCAGTACTTC.

The V gene is TRBV7-9, the J gene TRBJ1-2, with 10 positions matching TRBD1. CDR3 size: 14 residues. Trimming at V came to 1 base and at J to 6 bases, leaving 2 bases not matched to a gene. Germline CDR1 SEHNR, CDR2 FQNEAQ (reference sequence). The CDR3 protein is CASSLVGQGNGYTF. The CDR3 nucleotides are TGTGCCAGCAGCTTAGTGGGACAGGGGAATGGCTACACCTTC. Filled out from reference TRBV7-9 and TRBJ1-2, the complete variable domain reads DTGVSQNPRHKITKRGQNVTFRCDPISEHNRLYWYRQTLGQGPEFLTYFQNEAQLEKSRLLSDRFSAERPKGSFSTLEIQRTEQGDSAMYLCASSLVGQGNGYTFGSGTRLTVV.

The chain joins TRBV7-9 to TRBJ2-5; maybe TRBD1 (6 bases). V was shortened by 7 bases and J by 0 bases, with 12 bases between the two germline ends. Germline V gene sequence: CDR1 SEHNR, CDR2 FQNEAQ (reference sequence). The CDR3 length is 14 residues. The CDR3 region is CASTDGQYQETQYF. In DNA form, the CDR3 reads TGTGCCAGCACGGATGGACAGTACCAAGAGACCCAGTACTTC.

The chain carries TRBV19 and TRBJ1-5; TRBD1 is a possible D gene (6 bases). CDR3 length equals 16 residues. V gave up 3 bases and J gave up 5 bases, with 17 bases separating them. CDR1 LNHDA and CDR2 SQIVND come from the germline V gene (reference sequence). The CDR3 DNA is TGTGCCAGTAGTATCCTTGGGGGGGCGGGTTATCAGCCCCAGCATTTT. It codes for CASSILGGAGYQPQHF. Full variable domain (rest looked up from reference TRBV19 and TRBJ1-5): DGGITQSPKYLFRKEGQNVTLSCEQNLNHDAMYWYRQDPGQGLRLIYYSQIVNDFQKGDIAEGYSVSREKKESFPLTVTSAQKNPTAFYLCASSILGGAGYQPQHFGDGTRLSIL.

The chain joins TRBV24-1 to TRBJ2-3; TRBD2 might be the D (7 bases). V dropped 9 bases and J dropped 5 bases, with 20 bases sitting between them. Germline lookup yields CDR1 KGHDR and CDR2 SFDVKD. The CDR3 totals 15 residues. The CDR3 loop reads CATSRGGGPVDTQYF. The CDR3 nucleotides read TGTGCCACCTCGCGAGGGGGGGGGCCGGTAGATACGCAGTATTTT.

The V gene is TRBV5-5, the J gene TRBJ1-2; D may be TRBD1 (6 bases). The CDR3 contains 15 residues. V lost 3 bases and J 7 bases, leaving 19 bases between the germline ends. Germline lookup yields CDR1 SGHKS and CDR2 YYEKEE (reference sequence). The CDR3 sequence is CASSYRAGEFSGYTF. The DNA of the CDR3 is TGTGCCAGCAGCTACCGGGCAGGGGAGTTCTCTGGCTACACCTTC. Complete variable domain (other parts from reference TRBV5-5 and TRBJ1-2): DAGVTQSPTHLIKTRGQQVTLRCSPISGHKSVSWYQQVLGQGPQFIFQYYEKEERGRGNFPDRFSARQFPNYSSELNVNALLLGDSALYLCASSYRAGEFSGYTFGSGTRLTVV.

The rearrangement uses TRBV15 and TRBJ1-4; D unclear. Germline V gene sequence: CDR1 LNHNV, CDR2 YYDKDF (reference sequence). The CDR3 consists of 16 residues. V lost 0 bases to trimming and J lost 2 bases, with 10 bases between them. The CDR3, as DNA: TGTGCCACCAGCAGAGATGAAGGCGGGACTAATGAAAAACTGTTTTTT. As protein: CATSRDEGGTNEKLFF.

This clone occurred a few times. The chain employs TRBV19 and TRBJ1-1; D gene unclear. The CDR3 is 15 residues long. V gave up 3 bases and J gave up 10 bases, with 21 bases separating them. The germline V gene has CDR1 LNHDA and CDR2 SQIVND (reference sequence). CDR3 protein: CASSIPGSLFWRAFF. In DNA form, the CDR3 reads TGTGCCAGTAGTATCCCCGGGTCCTTATTCTGGCGAGCTTTCTTT.

This rearrangement joins TRBV3-1 (or the pseudogene TRBV3-2) to TRBJ1-6; D is ambiguous. CDR1 LGHDT and CDR2 YNNKEL come from the germline V gene (reference sequence). CDR3 length: 14 residues. V lost 1 base and J 10 bases, leaving 11 bases between the germline ends. The CDR3 DNA reads as TGTGCCAGCAGCCAAGTCGAGGGTAACTCACCCCTCCACTTT. Translating gives CASSQVEGNSPLHF.

The rearrangement joins TRBV9 to TRBJ1-6; possibly TRBD1 for D (6 bases). The germline CDR1 and CDR2 sequences are SGDLS and YYNGEE. This CDR3 contains 16 residues. V was trimmed by 4 bases and J by 0 bases, leaving 11 bases between them. The CDR3 sequence is CASSPRQVSYNSPLHF. CDR3 in DNA: TGTGCCAGCAGCCCCCGACAGGTCTCCTATAATTCACCCCTCCACTTT.

The rearrangement links TRBV5-4 to TRBJ2-2, with D tentatively TRBD1 (6 bases). Between the trimmed V and J ends, which lost 1 base and 7 bases, there was a span of 20 bases. The germline V gene has CDR1 SGHNT and CDR2 YYREEE (reference sequence). The CDR3 loop spans 17 amino acids. DNA of the CDR3: TGTGCCAGCAGCTTGTTTGGGGGACACCGACATGGCGGGGAGCTGTTTTTT. It encodes CASSLFGGHRHGGELFF.

The J gene is TRBJ2-1, the V gene TRBV5-1; a possible D gene is TRBD2 (7 bases). V was clipped by 0 bases and J by 9 bases, with 16 bases between them. Germline V gives CDR1 SGHRS, CDR2 YFSETQ. The CDR3 is 15 amino acids. CDR3 region: CASSLESGGKSEQFF. CDR3 bases: TGCGCCAGCAGCTTGGAGTCGGGGGGCAAAAGTGAGCAGTTCTTC.

The rearrangement uses TRBV9 and TRBJ1-4; D unclear. The CDR3 is made up of 14 amino acids. V was cut by 3 bases and J by 8 bases, with 14 bases left in between. Germline values: CDR1 SGDLS, CDR2 YYNGEE. DNA for the CDR3: TGTGCCAGCAGCGACAATCTTGGGAGCGAAAAACTGTTTTTT. Amino acid sequence: CASSDNLGSEKLFF.

V is TRBV19 and J is TRBJ1-4; the D gene is possibly TRBD1 (6 bases). Germline CDR1 reads LNHDA; CDR2 reads SQIVND (reference sequence). V lost 8 bases and J lost 3, with 19 bases in between. The CDR3 is made up of 16 amino acids. The chain's CDR3 is CASRQGSFFSNEKLFF. Here the CDR3 DNA reads TGTGCCAGTCGTCAGGGGTCTTTCTTCTCTAATGAAAAACTGTTTTTT.

The chain recombines TRBV28 with TRBJ2-2; tentatively, D is TRBD2 (7 bases). The germline V gene encodes CDR1 MDHEN and CDR2 SYDVKM. Trimming pared 8 bases from V and 7 bases from J, leaving 14 bases between. This CDR3 is built from 13 residues. CDR3 coding DNA: TGTGCCAGCCTTCGGGGGGCCAACGGGGAGCTGTTTTTT. It is translated as CASLRGANGELFF.

This chain links TRBV2 with TRBJ1-2; 7 bases line up with TRBD1. The CDR3 sequence is 12 residues long. Germline assignment: CDR1 SNHLY and CDR2 FYNNEI. V was clipped by 3 bases and J by 10 bases; unmatched bases: 5. CDR3 nucleotides: TGTGCCAGCAGTGAGGGAGACAGGGTCTACACCTTC. Translating it yields CASSEGDRVYTF. Based on the CDR3 plus reference TRBV2 and TRBJ1-2, the full variable domain is EPEVTQTPSHQVTQMGQEVILRCVPISNHLYFYWYRQILGQKVEFLVSFYNNEISEKSEIFDDQFSVERPDGSNFTLKIRSTKLEDSAMYFCASSEGDRVYTFGSGTRLTVV.

In this sample, this clone turned up many times. V usage is TRBV4-3 and J usage is TRBJ2-2; TRBD2 is a possible D gene (6 bases). The V end lost 0 bases, the J end lost 0 bases, and 17 bases lay between the germline ends. CDR1 is LGHNA and CDR2 is YSLEER in the germline V gene. The CDR3 sequence is 19 residues long. CDR3 in DNA: TGCGCCAGCAGCCAAGAGGGAGGTCCAACAGTTTCGAACACCGGGGAGCTGTTTTTT. Translating it yields CASSQEGGPTVSNTGELFF.

The rearrangement joins TRBV10-3 to TRBJ1-2; D possibly corresponds to TRBD1 (6 bases). CDR3 length equals 14 residues. From germline, CDR1 is ENHRY and CDR2 SYGVKD. The V gene lost 6 bases and the J gene lost 4 bases, with 15 bases spanning the gap. As DNA, the CDR3 is TGTGCCATCAGCCTAACAGGGTTGGCCTATGGCTACACCTTC. This encodes CAISLTGLAYGYTF.

V is TRBV7-8 and J is TRBJ2-2; maybe TRBD2 (6 bases). Germline loops: CDR1 SGHVS, CDR2 FQNEAQ. CDR3 size: 15 residues. Trimming took off 3 bases at V and 3 bases at J, with 11 bases between the two ends. The CDR3 region has the DNA TGTGCCAGCAGCTTGTTCGGGGGATACACCGGGGAGCTGTTTTTT. Residues: CASSLFGGYTGELFF.

V is TRBV30 and J is TRBJ1-5; maybe TRBD1 (5 bases). Trimming shortened V by 3 bases and J by 5 bases, and 11 bases separated the two germline ends. Germline V gives CDR1 GTSNPN, CDR2 SVGIG (reference sequence). This CDR3 is 13 amino acids long. CDR3 bases: TGTGCCTGGAGCGCGGGGGAACATCAGCCCCAGCATTTT. Its protein is CAWSAGEHQPQHF. Full variable domain (remainder filled in from reference TRBV30 and TRBJ1-5): SQTIHQWPATLVQPVGSPLSLECTVEGTSNPNLYWYRQAAGRGLQLLFYSVGIGQISSEVPQNLSASRPQDRQFILSSKKLLLSDSGFYLCAWSAGEHQPQHFGDGTRLSIL.

This chain uses TRBV28 with TRBJ1-4; 8 bases are a match to TRBD1. CDR3 length: 15 residues. The germline V gene encodes CDR1 MDHEN and CDR2 SYDVKM. The V and J ends lost 4 bases and 3 bases, in that order; junction bases with no gene match: 4. CDR3 nucleotides: TGTGCCAGCAGTTACGGACAGGGACCTAATGAAAAACTGTTTTTT. It codes for CASSYGQGPNEKLFF. Using reference TRBV28 and TRBJ1-4 for the parts outside the CDR3, the full variable domain is DVKVTQSSRYLVKRTGEKVFLECVQDMDHENMFWYRQDPGLGLRLIYFSYDVKMKEKGDIPEGYSVSREKKERFSLILESASTNQTSMYLCASSYGQGPNEKLFFGSGTQLSVL.

The chain uses TRBV7-2 and TRBJ2-3; 9 positions match TRBD1. With V trimmed by 1 base and J by 4 bases, 3 bases remained unmatched. CDR3 length: 15 amino acids. Looked up from germline, CDR1 is SGHTA and CDR2 is FQGNSA. The DNA for the CDR3 is TGTGCCAGCAGCTTAGAAGGACAGGGGTCAGATACGCAGTATTTT. It specifies CASSLEGQGSDTQYF.

The V and J genes are TRBV9 and TRBJ1-1; no reliable D call. Trimming took 1 base from V and 0 from J, leaving 7 bases between them. Germline assignment: CDR1 SGDLS and CDR2 YYNGEE. The CDR3 sequence is 14 residues long. Here the CDR3 reads CASSVTGVNTEAFF. The CDR3 region has the DNA TGTGCCAGCAGCGTAACGGGAGTGAACACTGAAGCTTTCTTT.